This T cell receptor beta chain was found in a study of Ad26.COV2.S vaccination and SARS-CoV-2 variants. Findings and limits, study-wide: Using TCR breadth and depth analyses may have led to underestimated total T cell responses.

Treatment noted: about 20 received Ad26.COV2.S at low or high dose, single or two shots; several received placebo; per-sample allocation not given. Day 63 following the first vaccine or placebo injection was when the samples were taken. Regarding this clone: Its antigen is unknown.

V lost 6 bases to trimming and J lost 3 bases, with 15 bases between them. This CDR3 has 15 residues. Per the germline V gene, CDR1 is SGHTA and CDR2 is FQGNSA. Repertoires were generated with immunoSEQ multiplex PCR, while TCRdb's copy carries only in-frame clones and drops some. This sample has 300,000 to 350,000 clones, with approximately 86% found just once. V and J are TRBV7-2 and TRBJ2-1; tentatively, D is TRBD2 (6 bases). The clonotype originates from a person aged 18-65 years who received the Ad26.COV2.S COVID-19 vaccine or a placebo. This material consisted of peripheral blood, taken in a trial of Ad26.COV2.S vaccine versus placebo. CDR3 DNA: TGTGCCAGCAGTGCGACGGAAGCGGGCTACAATGAGCAGTTCTTC. Amino acids: CASSATEAGYNEQFF.